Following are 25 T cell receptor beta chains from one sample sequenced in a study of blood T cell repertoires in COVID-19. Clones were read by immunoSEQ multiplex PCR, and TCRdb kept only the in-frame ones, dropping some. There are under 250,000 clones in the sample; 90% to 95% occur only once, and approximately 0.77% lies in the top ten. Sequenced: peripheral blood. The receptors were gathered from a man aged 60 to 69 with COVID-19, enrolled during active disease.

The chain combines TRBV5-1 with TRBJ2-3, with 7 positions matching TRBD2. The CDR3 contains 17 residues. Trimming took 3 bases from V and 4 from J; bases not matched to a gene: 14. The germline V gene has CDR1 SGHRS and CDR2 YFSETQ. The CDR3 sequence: CASSSGAWEGRSDTQYF. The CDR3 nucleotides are TGCGCCAGCAGCTCTGGTGCGTGGGAGGGCCGATCAGATACGCAGTATTTT.

The CDR3 protein is CSAPGNYGYTF. The DNA of the CDR3 is TGCAGTGCTCCGGGGAACTATGGCTACACCTTC. The rearrangement links TRBV20-1 to TRBJ1-2; D not resolved. The CDR3 covers 11 residues. V dropped 5 bases and J dropped 2 bases, with 6 bases sitting between them. Per germline, CDR1 DFQATT and CDR2 SNEGSKA (reference sequence).

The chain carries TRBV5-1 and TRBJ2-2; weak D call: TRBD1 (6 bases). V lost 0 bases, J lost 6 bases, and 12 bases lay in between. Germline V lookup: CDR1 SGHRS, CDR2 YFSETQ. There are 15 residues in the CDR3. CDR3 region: CASSLAAQGPGELFF. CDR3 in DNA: TGCGCCAGCAGCTTGGCAGCCCAGGGGCCCGGGGAGCTGTTTTTT.

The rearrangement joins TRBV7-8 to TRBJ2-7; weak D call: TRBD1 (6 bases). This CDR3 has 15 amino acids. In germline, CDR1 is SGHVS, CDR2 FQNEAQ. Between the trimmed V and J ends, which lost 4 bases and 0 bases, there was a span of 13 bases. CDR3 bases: TGTGCCAGCAGCTATGGACAGAGCCTCTCCTACGAGCAGTACTTC. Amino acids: CASSYGQSLSYEQYF.

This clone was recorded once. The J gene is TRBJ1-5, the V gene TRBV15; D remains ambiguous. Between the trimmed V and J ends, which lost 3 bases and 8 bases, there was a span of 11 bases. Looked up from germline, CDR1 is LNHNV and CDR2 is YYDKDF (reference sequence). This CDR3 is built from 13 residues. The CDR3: CATSRAANEPQHF. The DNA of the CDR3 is TGTGCCACCAGCAGGGCAGCGAATGAGCCCCAGCATTTT.

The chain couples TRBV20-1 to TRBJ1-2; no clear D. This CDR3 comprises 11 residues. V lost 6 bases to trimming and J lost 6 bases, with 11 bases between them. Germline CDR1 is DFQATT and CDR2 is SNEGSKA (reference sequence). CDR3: CSAGGGHGYTF. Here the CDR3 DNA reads TGCAGTGCCGGCGGAGGCCATGGCTACACCTTC.

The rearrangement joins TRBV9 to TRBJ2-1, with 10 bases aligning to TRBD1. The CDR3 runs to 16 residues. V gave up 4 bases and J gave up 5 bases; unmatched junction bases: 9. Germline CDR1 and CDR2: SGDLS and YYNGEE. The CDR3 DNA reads TGTGCCAGCAGCCCACCCGGGACAGGGGACCACAATGAGCAGTTCTTC. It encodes CASSPPGTGDHNEQFF.

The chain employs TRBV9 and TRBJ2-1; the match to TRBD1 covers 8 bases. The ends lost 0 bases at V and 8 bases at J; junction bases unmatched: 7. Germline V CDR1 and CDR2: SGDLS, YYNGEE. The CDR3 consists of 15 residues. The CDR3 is CASSVGQGAIDEQFF. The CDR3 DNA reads TGTGCCAGCAGCGTAGGGCAGGGGGCGATAGATGAGCAGTTCTTC.

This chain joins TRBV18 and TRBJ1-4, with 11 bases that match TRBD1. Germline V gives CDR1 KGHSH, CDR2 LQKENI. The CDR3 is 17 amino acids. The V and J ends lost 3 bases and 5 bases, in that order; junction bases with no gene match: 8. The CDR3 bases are TGTGCCAGCTCACCCCCGGGTCGGACAGGGGGCAATGAAAAACTGTTTTTT. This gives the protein CASSPPGRTGGNEKLFF. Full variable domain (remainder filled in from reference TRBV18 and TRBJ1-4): NAGVMQNPRHLVRRRGQEARLRCSPMKGHSHVYWYRQLPEEGLKFMVYLQKENIIDESGMPKERFSAEFPKEGPSILRIQQVVRGDSAAYFCASSPPGRTGGNEKLFFGSGTQLSVL.

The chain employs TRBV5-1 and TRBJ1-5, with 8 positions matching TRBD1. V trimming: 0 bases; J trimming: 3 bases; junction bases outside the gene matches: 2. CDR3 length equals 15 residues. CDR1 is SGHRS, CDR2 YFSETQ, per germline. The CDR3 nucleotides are TGCGCCAGCAGCTTGGGGGGACAGGTCAATCAGCCCCAGCATTTT. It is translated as CASSLGGQVNQPQHF.

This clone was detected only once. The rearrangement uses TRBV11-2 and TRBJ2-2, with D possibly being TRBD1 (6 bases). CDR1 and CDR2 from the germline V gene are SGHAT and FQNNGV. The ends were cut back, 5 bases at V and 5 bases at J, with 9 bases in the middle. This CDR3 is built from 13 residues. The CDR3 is CASSTGQTGELFF. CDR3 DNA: TGTGCCAGCAGCACCGGACAGACCGGGGAGCTGTTTTTT. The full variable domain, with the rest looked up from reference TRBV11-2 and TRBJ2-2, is EAGVAQSPRYKIIEKRQSVAFWCNPISGHATLYWYQQILGQGPKLLIQFQNNGVVDDSQLPKDRFSAERLKGVDSTLKIQPAKLEDSAVYLCASSTGQTGELFFGEGSRLTVL.

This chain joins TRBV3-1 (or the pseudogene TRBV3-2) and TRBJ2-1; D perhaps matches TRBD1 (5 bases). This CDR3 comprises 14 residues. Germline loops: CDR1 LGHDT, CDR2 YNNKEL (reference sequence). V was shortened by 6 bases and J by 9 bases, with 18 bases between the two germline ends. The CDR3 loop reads CASSRGQWGGEQFF. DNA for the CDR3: TGTGCCAGCAGTAGGGGCCAATGGGGCGGTGAGCAGTTCTTC.

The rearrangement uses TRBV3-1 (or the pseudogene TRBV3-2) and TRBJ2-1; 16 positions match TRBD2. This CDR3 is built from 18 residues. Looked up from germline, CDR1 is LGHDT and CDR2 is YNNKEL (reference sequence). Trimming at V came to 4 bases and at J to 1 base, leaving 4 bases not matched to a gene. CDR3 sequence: CASSPGTSGRASYNEQFF. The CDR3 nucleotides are TGTGCCAGCAGCCCCGGGACTAGCGGGAGGGCGTCCTACAATGAGCAGTTCTTC.

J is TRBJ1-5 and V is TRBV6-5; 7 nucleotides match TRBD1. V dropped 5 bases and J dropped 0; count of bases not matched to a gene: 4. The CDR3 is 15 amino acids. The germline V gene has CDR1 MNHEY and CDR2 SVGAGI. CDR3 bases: TGTGCCAGCAGTCCGGACAGGAATAGCAATCAGCCCCAGCATTTT. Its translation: CASSPDRNSNQPQHF.

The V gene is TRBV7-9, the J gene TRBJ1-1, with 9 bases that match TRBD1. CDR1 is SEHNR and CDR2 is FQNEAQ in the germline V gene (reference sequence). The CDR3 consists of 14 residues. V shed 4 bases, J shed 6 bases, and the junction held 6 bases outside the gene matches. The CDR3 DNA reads TGTGCCAGCAGCTCCACAGGGGGCCTACCTGAAGCTTTCTTT. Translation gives CASSSTGGLPEAFF.

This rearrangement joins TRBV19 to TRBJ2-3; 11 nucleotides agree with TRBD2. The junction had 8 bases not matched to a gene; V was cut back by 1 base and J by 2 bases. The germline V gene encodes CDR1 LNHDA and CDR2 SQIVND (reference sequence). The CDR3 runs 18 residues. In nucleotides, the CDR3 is TGTGCCAGTAGTATAGGCCCTATAGCGGGGGGGACCACAGATACGCAGTATTTT. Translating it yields CASSIGPIAGGTTDTQYF. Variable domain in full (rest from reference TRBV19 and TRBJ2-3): DGGITQSPKYLFRKEGQNVTLSCEQNLNHDAMYWYRQDPGQGLRLIYYSQIVNDFQKGDIAEGYSVSREKKESFPLTVTSAQKNPTAFYLCASSIGPIAGGTTDTQYFGPGTRLTVL.

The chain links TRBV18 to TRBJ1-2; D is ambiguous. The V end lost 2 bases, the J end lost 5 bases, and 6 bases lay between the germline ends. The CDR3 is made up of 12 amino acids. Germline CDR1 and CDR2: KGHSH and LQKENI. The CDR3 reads CASSPMEYGYTF. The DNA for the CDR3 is TGTGCCAGCTCACCAATGGAGTATGGCTACACCTTC.

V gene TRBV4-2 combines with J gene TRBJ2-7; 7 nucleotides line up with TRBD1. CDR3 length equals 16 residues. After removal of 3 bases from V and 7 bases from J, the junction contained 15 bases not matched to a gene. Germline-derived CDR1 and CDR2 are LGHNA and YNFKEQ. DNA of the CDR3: TGTGCCAGCAGCCACCGAGGGTCAGGGGGACCCAGGGAGCAGTACTTC. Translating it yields CASSHRGSGGPREQYF.

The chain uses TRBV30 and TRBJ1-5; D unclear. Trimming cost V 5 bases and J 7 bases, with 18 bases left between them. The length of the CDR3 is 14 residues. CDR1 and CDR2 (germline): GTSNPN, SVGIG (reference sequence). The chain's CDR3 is CAWQVGGLKQPQHF. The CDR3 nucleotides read TGTGCCTGGCAGGTGGGAGGGTTAAAACAGCCCCAGCATTTT.

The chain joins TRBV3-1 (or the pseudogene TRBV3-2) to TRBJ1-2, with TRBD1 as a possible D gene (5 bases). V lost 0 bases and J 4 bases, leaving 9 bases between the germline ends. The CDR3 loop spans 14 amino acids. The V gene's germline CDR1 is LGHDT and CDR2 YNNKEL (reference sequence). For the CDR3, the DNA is TGTGCCAGCAGCCAAGAGGGGCGGCTCTATGGCTACACCTTC. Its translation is CASSQEGRLYGYTF.

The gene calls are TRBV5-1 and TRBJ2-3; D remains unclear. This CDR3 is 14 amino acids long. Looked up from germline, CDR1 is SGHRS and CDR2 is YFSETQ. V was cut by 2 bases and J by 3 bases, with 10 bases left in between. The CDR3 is CASSLNFETDTQYF. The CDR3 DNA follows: TGCGCCAGCAGCTTAAACTTTGAAACAGATACGCAGTATTTT. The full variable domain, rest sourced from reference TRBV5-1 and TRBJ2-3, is KAGVTQTPRYLIKTRGQQVTLSCSPISGHRSVSWYQQTPGQGLQFLFEYFSETQRNKGNFPGRFSGRQFSNSRSEMNVSTLELGDSALYLCASSLNFETDTQYFGPGTRLTVL.

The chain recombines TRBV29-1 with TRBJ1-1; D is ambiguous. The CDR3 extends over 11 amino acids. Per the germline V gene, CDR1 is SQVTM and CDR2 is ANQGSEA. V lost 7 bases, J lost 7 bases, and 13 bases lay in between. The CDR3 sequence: CSANPTGEAFF. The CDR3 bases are TGCAGCGCCAACCCGACGGGTGAAGCTTTCTTT.

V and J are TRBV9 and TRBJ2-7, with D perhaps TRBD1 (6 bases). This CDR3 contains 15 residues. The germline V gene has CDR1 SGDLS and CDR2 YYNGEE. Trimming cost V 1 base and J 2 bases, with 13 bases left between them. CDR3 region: CASSVRTAPPYEQYF. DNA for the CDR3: TGTGCCAGCAGCGTAAGGACAGCGCCTCCCTACGAGCAGTACTTC.

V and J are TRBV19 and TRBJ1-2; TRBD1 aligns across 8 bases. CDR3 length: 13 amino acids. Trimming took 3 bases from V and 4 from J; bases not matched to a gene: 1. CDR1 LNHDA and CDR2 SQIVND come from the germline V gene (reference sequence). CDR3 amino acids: CASSMTGAYGYTF. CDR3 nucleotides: TGTGCCAGTAGTATGACAGGGGCCTATGGCTACACCTTC.

The CDR3 DNA follows: TGCGCCAGCCCTGACGGACAGAGTGCAACTAATGAAAAACTGTTTTTT. Its protein product is CASPDGQSATNEKLFF. The rearrangement links TRBV10-1 to TRBJ1-4; D is possibly TRBD1 (6 bases). CDR1 and CDR2 from the germline V gene are WNHNN and SYGVQD (reference sequence). The V and J ends lost 8 bases and 0 bases respectively, with 16 bases between them. The CDR3 totals 16 residues.